Listed below are T cell receptor beta chains from one sample, sequenced in a study of T-cell memory formation after mild COVID-19. TCRdb re-called the 5' RACE reads through MiXCR, storing one row per CDR3 protein. The table has about 15,000 distinct CDR3 sequences, 23% seen once. Sequenced material: PBMCs or a T cell subset sorted from them (not recorded which). Every receptor here comes from a man younger than 35 who had mild COVID-19 (a few samples of this study predate the infection). Cell type and time point are not known. Each CDR3 is given with its conserved first and last residue. D genes are given only for firm matches. Size values are once, few and many counts, or a class for expanded clones, and some rows have none.

TRBJ2-1,many,TRBV6-2/TRBV6-3,.,CASSYLGDEQFF,TGTGCCAGCAGTTATTTGGGCGATGAGCAGTTCTTC
TRBJ2-7,many,TRBV4-1,.,CASSRLSAAISYEQYF,TGCGCCAGCAGCCGATTGTCGGCCGCAATCTCCTACGAGCAGTACTTC
TRBJ2-7,many,TRBV12-3/TRBV12-4,TRBD2,CASSWGGSYEQYF,TGTGCCAGCAGTTGGGGGGGCTCCTACGAGCAGTACTTC
TRBJ1-3,few,TRBV15,.,CATSREPVPFRSGNTIYF,TGTGCCACCAGCAGAGAGCCTGTCCCGTTTCGCTCTGGAAACACCATATATTTT
TRBJ1-5,.,TRBV5-1,.,CASSLVGGNQPQHF,TGCGCCAGCAGCTTGGTCGGGGGGAATCAGCCCCAGCATTTT
TRBJ2-3,few,TRBV5-4,TRBD2,CASSPGLDADTQYF,TGTGCCAGCAGCCCGGGACTAGACGCAGATACGCAGTATTTT
TRBJ2-5,many,TRBV4-1,.,CASSHIGGVRETQYF,TGCGCCAGCAGCCACATAGGGGGAGTTCGGGAGACCCAGTACTTC
TRBJ2-1,.,TRBV7-2,TRBD2,CASSLGVLVASGGASADEQFF,TGTGCCAGCAGCTTAGGCGTTTTGGTGGCTAGCGGGGGGGCAAGCGCTGATGAGCAGTTCTTC
TRBJ2-1,.,TRBV19,.,CASSIDEGSSYNEQFF,TGTGCCAGTAGTATAGATGAAGGTAGCTCATACAATGAGCAGTTCTTC
TRBJ2-2,.,TRBV6-2/TRBV6-3,.,CASSLQVNTGELFF,TGTGCCAGCAGTCTACAGGTGAACACCGGGGAGCTGTTTTTT
TRBJ2-1,.,TRBV3-1,.,CASSQVQVSYNEQFF,TGTGCCAGCAGCCAAGTACAGGTGTCCTACAATGAGCAGTTCTTC
TRBJ1-2,many,TRBV12-3/TRBV12-4,.,CASSAGGNGYGYTF,TGTGCCAGCAGTGCAGGTGGGAACGGCTATGGCTACACCTTC
TRBJ2-5,.,TRBV7-6,.,CASSLSGATSGETQYF,TGTGCCAGCAGCTTATCCGGGGCGACCTCTGGAGAGACCCAGTACTTC
TRBJ1-1,many,TRBV27,.,CASSFSGPDTEAFF,TGTGCCAGCAGTTTCTCAGGGCCAGACACTGAAGCTTTCTTT
TRBJ1-1,many,TRBV20-1,TRBD1,CSANPQGEGQAFF,TGCAGTGCTAACCCCCAGGGGGAGGGGCAAGCTTTCTTT
TRBJ2-3,.,TRBV6-6,TRBD2,CASSYTGGTSTDTQYF,TGTGCCAGCAGTTACACCGGGGGGACTAGCACAGATACGCAGTATTTT
TRBJ2-1,.,TRBV7-9,TRBD2,CASSLTSGSLSYNEQFF,TGTGCCAGCAGCTTGACTAGCGGGAGTCTCTCCTACAATGAGCAGTTCTTC
TRBJ2-7,.,TRBV7-2,TRBD2,CASSRTSGTYEQYF,TGTGCCAGCAGCCGGACTAGCGGAACCTACGAGCAGTACTTC
TRBJ1-2,.,TRBV19,.,CASTLVNTNYGYTF,TGTGCCAGTACCCTAGTGAACACTAACTATGGCTACACCTTC
TRBJ2-5,many,TRBV7-9,.,CASSPHREVVETQYF,TGTGCCAGCAGCCCCCACAGGGAGGTAGTCGAGACCCAGTACTTC
TRBJ2-7,.,TRBV27,.,CASTPDPPAGNYEQYF,TGTGCCAGCACCCCGGACCCCCCGGCGGGGAACTACGAGCAGTACTTC
TRBJ1-1,few,TRBV6-2/TRBV6-3,.,CASSWPWVNTEAFF,TGTGCCAGCAGTTGGCCCTGGGTGAACACTGAAGCTTTCTTT
TRBJ2-7,many,TRBV3-1,TRBD1,CASRDRDRGNEQYF,TGTGCCAGCAGAGACCGGGACAGGGGAAACGAGCAGTACTTC
TRBJ2-1,.,TRBV4-3,.,CASSFSVGTYNEQFF,TGCGCCAGCAGCTTCAGCGTAGGCACCTACAATGAGCAGTTCTTC
TRBJ2-1,many,TRBV7-2,.,CASRVGVGTYNEQFF,TGTGCCAGCAGGGTTGGGGTCGGGACCTACAATGAGCAGTTCTTC
TRBJ2-7,many,TRBV4-3,TRBD2,CASSQDIVLSGGTYEQYF,TGCGCCAGCAGCCAAGATATCGTTTTGAGCGGGGGGACCTACGAGCAGTACTTC
TRBJ1-1,many,TRBV4-1,.,CASSQAWDIWDTEAFF,TGCGCCAGCAGCCAAGCCTGGGACATTTGGGACACTGAAGCTTTCTTT
TRBJ2-2,many,TRBV7-9,TRBD1,CASSSGQGNTGELFF,TGTGCCAGCAGCTCGGGACAGGGGAACACCGGGGAGCTGTTTTTT
TRBJ2-1,many,TRBV6-5,.,CASSYSDSYNEQFF,TGTGCCAGCAGTTACTCTGACAGCTACAATGAGCAGTTCTTC
TRBJ2-4,many,TRBV7-2,.,CASRGGAGNIQYF,TGTGCCAGCAGGGGGGGGGCCGGAAACATTCAGTACTTC
TRBJ1-1,few,TRBV20-1,TRBD1,CSAWTGNTEAFF,TGCAGTGCTTGGACAGGGAACACTGAAGCTTTCTTT
TRBJ2-5,many,TRBV3-1,.,CASSQSGDEGTQYF,TGTGCCAGCAGCCAATCGGGGGACGAAGGAACCCAGTACTTC
TRBJ2-2,many,TRBV5-4,.,CASSLTENTGELFF,TGTGCCAGCAGCCTCACAGAGAACACCGGGGAGCTGTTTTTT
TRBJ2-1,large,TRBV25-1,.,CASSQSDFYNEQFF,TGTGCCAGCAGTCAGTCCGACTTCTACAATGAGCAGTTCTTC
TRBJ2-5,many,TRBV15,TRBD1,CATSTDRESEETQYF,TGTGCCACCAGCACTGACAGGGAGTCAGAAGAGACCCAGTACTTC
TRBJ2-6,many,TRBV19,.,CASSITRLISGANVLTF,TGTGCCAGTAGTATCACCCGGCTGATCTCTGGGGCCAACGTCCTGACTTTC
TRBJ2-3,many,TRBV9,TRBD2,CASSVTERAGGPFRTDTQYF,TGTGCCAGCAGCGTAACAGAAAGAGCGGGGGGGCCGTTTCGCACAGATACGCAGTATTTT
TRBJ2-1,many,TRBV6-2/TRBV6-3,TRBD1,CASSRGKTSYNEQFF,TGTGCCAGCAGCAGGGGGAAGACCTCCTACAATGAGCAGTTCTTC
TRBJ2-3,.,TRBV4-3,TRBD1,CASSQDRGTDTQYF,TGCGCCAGCAGCCAGGACAGGGGCACAGATACGCAGTATTTT
TRBJ2-6,.,TRBV3-1,TRBD2,CASSQRLAGTTSGANVLTF,TGTGCCAGCAGCCAACGACTAGCGGGGACAACTTCTGGGGCCAACGTCCTGACTTTC
TRBJ2-5,.,TRBV7-9,.,CASSPREETQYF,TGTGCCAGCAGCCCCCGAGAGGAGACCCAGTACTTC
TRBJ2-6,many,TRBV13,TRBD1,CASSPRTGNEGANVLTF,TGTGCCAGCAGCCCGCGGACAGGGAACGAGGGGGCCAACGTCCTGACTTTC
TRBJ2-1,.,TRBV20-1,TRBD2,CSAKLAGLYNEQFF,TGCAGTGCGAAACTAGCGGGGCTGTACAATGAGCAGTTCTTC
TRBJ2-1,.,TRBV3-1,TRBD2,CASSQTSAAYNEQFF,TGTGCCAGCAGCCAAACTAGCGCGGCCTACAATGAGCAGTTCTTC
TRBJ2-2,few,TRBV2,.,CASSARGVLLPGTGELFF,TGTGCCAGCAGTGCGAGGGGGGTGCTCCTTCCTGGCACCGGGGAGCTGTTTTTT
TRBJ2-3,.,TRBV24-1,TRBD1,CATRDSSTDTQYF,TGTGCCACCCGGGACAGTAGCACAGATACGCAGTATTTT
TRBJ2-2,many,TRBV6-5,TRBD2,CASSYSKAGGNTGELFF,TGTGCCAGCAGTTACTCGAAGGCGGGGGGCAACACCGGGGAGCTGTTTTTT
TRBJ2-7,many,TRBV4-3,.,CASSQDLGYEQYF,TGCGCCAGCAGCCAAGATCTCGGCTACGAGCAGTACTTC
TRBJ1-4,many,TRBV5-1,TRBD1,CASSLLPGQGPEKLFF,TGCGCCAGCAGCTTGTTACCGGGACAGGGACCCGAAAAACTGTTTTTT
TRBJ1-5,.,TRBV29-1,.,CSGGRQVQPQHF,TGCAGCGGGGGACGGCAAGTTCAGCCCCAGCATTTT
TRBJ2-1,hyperexpanded,TRBV7-9,.,CASSPRAGKGEQFF,TGTGCCAGCAGCCCAAGGGCAGGGAAGGGTGAGCAGTTCTTC
TRBJ2-1,.,TRBV7-2,TRBD1,CASSFTGGRRIWQFF,TGTGCCAGCAGCTTCACAGGGGGCAGAAGGATTTGGCAGTTCTTC
TRBJ1-6,few,TRBV6-1,TRBD1,CASSGLTGVNSPLHF,TGTGCCAGCAGTGGCCTGACAGGGGTTAATTCACCCCTCCACTTT
TRBJ2-1,many,TRBV4-3,.,CASSGPFVEQFF,TGCGCCAGCAGTGGGCCGTTCGTAGAACAGTTCTTC